Listed below are T cell receptor beta chains from one sample, sequenced in a study of CD8 T cells in Susac syndrome. Each CDR3 protein gets one entry after TCRdb re-called the immunoSEQ multiplex PCR reads with MiXCR. The sample lists around 200,000 distinct CDR3 sequences; 85% to 95% were seen once. Sequencing was performed on CD4+ T cells from PBMCs. These receptor sequences come from a human donor in good health. The CDR3 runs from the conserved cysteine through the conserved F or W.

CDR3	V	J
CSVAGTGEINEQFF	TRBV29-1	TRBJ2-1
CASSQTQPQPQHF	TRBV6-6	TRBJ1-5
CASGLRGALNIQYF	TRBV11-2	TRBJ2-4
CSAPGPFQETQYF	TRBV20-1	TRBJ2-5
CASSLAGGNEQFF	TRBV7-7	TRBJ2-1
CASNQGTDTQYF	TRBV28	TRBJ2-3
CASSHPTGSFRAEAFF	TRBV3-1	TRBJ1-1
CASRYEENTEAFF	TRBV4-1	TRBJ1-1
CAWSAGLASSTDTQYF	TRBV30	TRBJ2-3
CASSLTGGRYEQYF	TRBV13	TRBJ2-7
CSVEDVKGRNTIYF	TRBV29-1	TRBJ1-3
CASSKGYRNYGYTF	TRBV7-2	TRBJ1-2
CSVEEGQGLLF	TRBV29-1	TRBJ2-1